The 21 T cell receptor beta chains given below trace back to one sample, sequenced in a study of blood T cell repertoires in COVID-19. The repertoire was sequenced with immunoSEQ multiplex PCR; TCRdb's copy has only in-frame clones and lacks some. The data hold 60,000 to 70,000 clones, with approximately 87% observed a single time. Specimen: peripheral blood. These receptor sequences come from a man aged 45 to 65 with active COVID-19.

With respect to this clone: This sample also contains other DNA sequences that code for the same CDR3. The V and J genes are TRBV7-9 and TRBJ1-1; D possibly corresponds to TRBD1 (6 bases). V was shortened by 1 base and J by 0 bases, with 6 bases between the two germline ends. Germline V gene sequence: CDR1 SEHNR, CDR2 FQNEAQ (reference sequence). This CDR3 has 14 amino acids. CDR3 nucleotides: TGTGCCAGCAGCTTAGGACAGGTGAACACTGAAGCTTTCTTT. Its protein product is CASSLGQVNTEAFF. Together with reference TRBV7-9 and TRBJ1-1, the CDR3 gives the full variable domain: DTGVSQNPRHKITKRGQNVTFRCDPISEHNRLYWYRQTLGQGPEFLTYFQNEAQLEKSRLLSDRFSAERPKGSFSTLEIQRTEQGDSAMYLCASSLGQVNTEAFFGQGTRLTVV.

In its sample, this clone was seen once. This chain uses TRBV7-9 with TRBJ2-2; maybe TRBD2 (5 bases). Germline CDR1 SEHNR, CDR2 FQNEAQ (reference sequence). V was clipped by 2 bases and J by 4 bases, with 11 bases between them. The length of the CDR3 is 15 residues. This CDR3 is CASSLRASITGELFF. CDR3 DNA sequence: TGTGCCAGCAGCTTAAGGGCTAGCATCACCGGGGAGCTGTTTTTT.

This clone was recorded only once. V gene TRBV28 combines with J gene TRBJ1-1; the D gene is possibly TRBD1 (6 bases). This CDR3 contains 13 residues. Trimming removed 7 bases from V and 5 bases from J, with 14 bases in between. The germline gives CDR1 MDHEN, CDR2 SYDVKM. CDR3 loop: CASNHQGPTEAFF. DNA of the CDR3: TGTGCCAGCAATCATCAGGGGCCGACTGAAGCTTTCTTT.

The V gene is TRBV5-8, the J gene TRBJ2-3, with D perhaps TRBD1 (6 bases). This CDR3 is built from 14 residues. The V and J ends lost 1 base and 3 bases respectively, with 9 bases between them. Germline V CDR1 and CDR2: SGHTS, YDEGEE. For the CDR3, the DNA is TGTGCCAGCAGCTTGCGGCAGGGGACAGATACGCAGTATTTT. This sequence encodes CASSLRQGTDTQYF.

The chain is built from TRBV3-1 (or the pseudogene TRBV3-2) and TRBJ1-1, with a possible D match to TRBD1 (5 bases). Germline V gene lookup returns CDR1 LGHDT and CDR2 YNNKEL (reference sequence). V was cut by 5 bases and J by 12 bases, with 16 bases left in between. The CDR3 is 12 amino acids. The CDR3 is CASSLRGSRTFF. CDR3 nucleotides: TGTGCCAGCAGCTTAAGGGGTAGTAGAACTTTCTTT.

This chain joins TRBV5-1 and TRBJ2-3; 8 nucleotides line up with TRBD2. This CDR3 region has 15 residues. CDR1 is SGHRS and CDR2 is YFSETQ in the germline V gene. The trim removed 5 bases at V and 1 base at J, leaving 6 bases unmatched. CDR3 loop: CASSHTSGGTDTQYF. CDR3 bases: TGCGCCAGCAGTCATACTAGCGGAGGCACAGATACGCAGTATTTT.

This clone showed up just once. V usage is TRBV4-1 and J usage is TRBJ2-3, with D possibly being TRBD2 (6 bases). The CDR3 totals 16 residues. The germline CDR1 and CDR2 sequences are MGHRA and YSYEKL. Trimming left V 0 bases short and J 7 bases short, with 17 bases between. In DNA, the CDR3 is TGCGCCAGCAGCCAAGATGCACGGGGGACGTTATATACGCAGTATTTT. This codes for CASSQDARGTLYTQYF.

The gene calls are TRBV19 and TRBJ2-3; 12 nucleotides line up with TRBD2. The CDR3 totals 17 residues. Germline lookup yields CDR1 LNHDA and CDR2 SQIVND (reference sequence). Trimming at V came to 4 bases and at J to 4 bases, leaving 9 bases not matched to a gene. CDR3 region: CASSRASGRAEADTQYF. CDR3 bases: TGTGCCAGTAGTAGGGCTAGCGGGAGGGCCGAGGCAGATACGCAGTATTTT.

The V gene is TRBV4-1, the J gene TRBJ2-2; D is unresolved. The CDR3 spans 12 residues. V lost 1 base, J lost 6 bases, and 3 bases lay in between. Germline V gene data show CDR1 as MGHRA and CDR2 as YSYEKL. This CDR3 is CASSQASGELFF. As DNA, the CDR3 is TGCGCCAGCAGCCAAGCGTCCGGGGAGCTGTTTTTT.

The CDR3 sequence: CASSDDPGQGARGYTF. CDR3 nucleotide sequence: TGTGCCAGCAGTGACGATCCGGGACAGGGGGCGCGAGGCTACACCTTC. The genes are TRBV6-4 and TRBJ1-2; 12 nucleotides align to TRBD1. Germline V CDR1 and CDR2: MRHNA, SNTAGT. The CDR3 totals 16 residues. The ends lost 2 bases at V and 8 bases at J; junction bases unmatched: 9.

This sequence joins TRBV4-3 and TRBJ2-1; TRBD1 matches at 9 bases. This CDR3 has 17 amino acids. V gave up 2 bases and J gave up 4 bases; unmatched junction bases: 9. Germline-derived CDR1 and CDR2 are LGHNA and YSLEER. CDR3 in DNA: TGCGCCAGCAGCCAACACCTCCGGGACAGGGAATACAATGAGCAGTTCTTC. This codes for CASSQHLRDREYNEQFF.

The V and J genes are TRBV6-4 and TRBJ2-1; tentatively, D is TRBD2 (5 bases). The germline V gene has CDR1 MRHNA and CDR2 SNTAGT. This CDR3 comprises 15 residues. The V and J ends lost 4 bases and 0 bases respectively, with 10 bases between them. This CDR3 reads CASSVEGFSYNEQFF. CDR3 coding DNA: TGTGCCAGCAGTGTCGAGGGTTTCTCCTACAATGAGCAGTTCTTC.

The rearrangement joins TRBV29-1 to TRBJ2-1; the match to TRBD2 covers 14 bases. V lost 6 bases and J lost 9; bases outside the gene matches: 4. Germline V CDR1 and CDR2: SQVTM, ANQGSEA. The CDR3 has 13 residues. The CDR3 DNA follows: TGCAGCGTAGGGACTAGCGGGAGTCGTGAGCAGTTCTTC. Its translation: CSVGTSGSREQFF.

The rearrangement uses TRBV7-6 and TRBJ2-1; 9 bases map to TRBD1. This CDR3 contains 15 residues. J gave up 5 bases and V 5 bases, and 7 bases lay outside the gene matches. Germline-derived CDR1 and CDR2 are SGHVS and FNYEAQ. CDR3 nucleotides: TGTGCCAGCAGCGTAGATGGGACAGGGAACAATGAGCAGTTCTTC. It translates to CASSVDGTGNNEQFF.

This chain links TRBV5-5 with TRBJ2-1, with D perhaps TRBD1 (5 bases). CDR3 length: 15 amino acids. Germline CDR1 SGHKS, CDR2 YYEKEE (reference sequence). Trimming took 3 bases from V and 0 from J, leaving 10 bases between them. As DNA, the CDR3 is TGTGCCAGCAGCTCACAGGCGGCCTCCTACAATGAGCAGTTCTTC. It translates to CASSSQAASYNEQFF.

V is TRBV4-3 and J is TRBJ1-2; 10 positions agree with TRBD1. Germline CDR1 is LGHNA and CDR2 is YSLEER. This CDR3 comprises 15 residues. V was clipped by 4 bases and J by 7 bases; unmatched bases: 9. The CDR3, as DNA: TGCGCCAGCAGCCCCCGACAGGGGGCAGTAGGTGGCTACACCTTC. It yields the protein CASSPRQGAVGGYTF.

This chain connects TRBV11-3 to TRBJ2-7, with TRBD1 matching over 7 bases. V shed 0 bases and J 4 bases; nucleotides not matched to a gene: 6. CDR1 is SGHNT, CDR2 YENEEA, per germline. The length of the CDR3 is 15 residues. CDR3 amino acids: CASSLDTPGGYEQYF. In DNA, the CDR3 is TGTGCCAGCAGCTTAGATACCCCAGGGGGTTACGAGCAGTACTTC.

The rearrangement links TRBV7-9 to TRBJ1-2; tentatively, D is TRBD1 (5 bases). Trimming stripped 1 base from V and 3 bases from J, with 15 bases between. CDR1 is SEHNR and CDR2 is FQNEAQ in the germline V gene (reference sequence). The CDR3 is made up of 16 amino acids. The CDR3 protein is CASSLVSPGKHYGYTF. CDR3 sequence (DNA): TGTGCCAGCAGCTTAGTCTCTCCAGGGAAACACTATGGCTACACCTTC.

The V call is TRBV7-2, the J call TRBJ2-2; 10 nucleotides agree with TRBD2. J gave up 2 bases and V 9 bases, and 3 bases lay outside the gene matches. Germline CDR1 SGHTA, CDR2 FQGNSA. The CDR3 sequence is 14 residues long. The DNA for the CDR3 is TGTGCCAGTGGACTAGCGGCCAACACCGGGGAGCTGTTTTTT. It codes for CASGLAANTGELFF. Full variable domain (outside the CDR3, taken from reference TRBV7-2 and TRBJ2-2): GAGVSQSPSNKVTEKGKDVELRCDPISGHTALYWYRQSLGQGLEFLIYFQGNSAPDKSGLPSDRFSAERTGGSVSTLTIQRTQQEDSAVYLCASGLAANTGELFFGEGSRLTVL.

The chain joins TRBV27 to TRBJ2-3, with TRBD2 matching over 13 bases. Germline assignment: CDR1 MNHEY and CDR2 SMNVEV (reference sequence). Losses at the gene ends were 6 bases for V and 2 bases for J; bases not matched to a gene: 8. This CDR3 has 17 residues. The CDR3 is CASRTRLAGGFTDTQYF. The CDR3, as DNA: TGTGCCAGCAGGACCCGACTAGCGGGAGGCTTCACAGATACGCAGTATTTT.

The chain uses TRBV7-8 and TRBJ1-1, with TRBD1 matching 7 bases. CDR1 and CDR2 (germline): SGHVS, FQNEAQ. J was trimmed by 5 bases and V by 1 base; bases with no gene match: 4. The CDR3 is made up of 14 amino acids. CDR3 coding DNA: TGTGCCAGCAGCTTAGTCCAGGGGGTAACTGAAGCTTTCTTT. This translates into CASSLVQGVTEAFF.